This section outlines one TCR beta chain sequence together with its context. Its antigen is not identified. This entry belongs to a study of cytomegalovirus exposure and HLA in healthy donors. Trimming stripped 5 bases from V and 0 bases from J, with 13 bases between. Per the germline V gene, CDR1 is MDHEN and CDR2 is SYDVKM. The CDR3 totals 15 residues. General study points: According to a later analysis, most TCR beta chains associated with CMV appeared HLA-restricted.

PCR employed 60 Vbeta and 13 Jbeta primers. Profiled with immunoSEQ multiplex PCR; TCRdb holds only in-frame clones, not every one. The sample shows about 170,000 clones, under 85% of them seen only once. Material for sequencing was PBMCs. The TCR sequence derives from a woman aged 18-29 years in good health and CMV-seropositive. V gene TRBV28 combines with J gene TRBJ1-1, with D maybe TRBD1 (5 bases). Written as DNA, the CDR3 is TGTGCCAGCAGTCCCCTTAGGACAATGAACACTGAAGCTTTCTTT. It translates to CASSPLRTMNTEAFF.